These T cell receptor beta chains were read from a single sample in a study of graft-versus-host responses after intestinal transplantation. Antigens of these TCRs are unknown. The assay was immunoSEQ multiplex PCR, and TCRdb's table has in-frame clones only and misses some. There are under 100,000 clones in the sample; roughly 80% occur only once, and around 0.86% lies in the top ten. Material: unstimulated CD4+ T cells sorted from spleen or lymph node cells, obtained before intestinal transplant. The receptors shown here come from a human donor who received an intestinal transplant. Both conserved end residues are part of each CDR3. A D gene is named only where the DNA matches it firmly. Clone size is not always given. Where it is, it says once, few, many or a class for expanded clones.

V: TRBV18
size: NA
J: TRBJ2-2
D: TRBD1
CDR3: CASSPRTGNTGELFF
DNA: TGTGCCAGCTCACCCCGGACAGGGAACACCGGGGAGCTGTTTTTT

V: TRBV6-6
size: NA
J: TRBJ2-7
D: NA
CDR3: CASSYSRDSEQYF
DNA: TGTGCCAGCAGTTACTCTCGGGATAGCGAGCAGTACTTC

V: TRBV19
size: NA
J: TRBJ2-5
D: TRBD1
CDR3: CASSIAGTGKETQYF
DNA: TGTGCCAGTAGTATAGCCGGGACAGGGAAAGAGACCCAGTACTTC

V: TRBV2
size: few
J: TRBJ1-4
D: NA
CDR3: CASRPRLRGLFEKLFF
DNA: TGTGCCAGCAGGCCCCGCTTACGTGGGCTATTTGAAAAACTGTTTTTT

V: TRBV2
size: NA
J: TRBJ2-7
D: NA
CDR3: CASSADGAYEQYF
DNA: TGTGCCAGCAGTGCCGACGGAGCCTACGAGCAGTACTTC

V: TRBV6-5
size: NA
J: TRBJ1-4
D: NA
CDR3: CASSYGGKREKLFF
DNA: TGTGCCAGCAGTTACGGGGGCAAGAGGGAAAAACTGTTTTTT

V: TRBV6-5
size: NA
J: TRBJ1-6
D: TRBD1
CDR3: CASSRGQGLRAPLHF
DNA: TGTGCCAGCAGTCGCGGACAGGGACTTAGGGCACCCCTCCACTTT

V: TRBV5-8
size: NA
J: TRBJ2-7
D: NA
CDR3: CASSRQAPYEQYF
DNA: TGTGCCAGCAGCCGACAGGCCCCCTACGAGCAGTACTTC

V: TRBV4-1
size: NA
J: TRBJ2-3
D: TRBD2
CDR3: CASSPEPGLAGRGDTQYF
DNA: TGCGCCAGCAGCCCGGAGCCGGGACTAGCGGGAAGGGGGGATACGCAGTATTTT

V: TRBV2
size: NA
J: TRBJ1-6
D: NA
CDR3: CASSERTLNSPLHF
DNA: TGTGCCAGCAGTGAAAGGACACTTAATTCACCCCTCCACTTT

V: TRBV7-8
size: NA
J: TRBJ2-3
D: NA
CDR3: CASSLIRLVDTDTQYF
DNA: TGTGCCAGCAGCTTAATACGTCTGGTAGACACAGATACGCAGTATTTT

V: TRBV5-1
size: NA
J: TRBJ2-3
D: TRBD1
CDR3: CASSLELQGARGDTQYF
DNA: TGCGCCAGCAGCTTGGAATTACAGGGGGCGCGAGGGGATACGCAGTATTTT

V: TRBV5-1
size: NA
J: TRBJ1-1
D: TRBD1
CDR3: CASSLPEQGLAEAFF
DNA: TGCGCCAGCAGCTTGCCCGAACAGGGGTTGGCTGAAGCTTTCTTT

V: TRBV19
size: NA
J: TRBJ2-3
D: NA
CDR3: CASSIAGVGTDTQYF
DNA: TGTGCCAGTAGTATAGCAGGGGTCGGCACAGATACGCAGTATTTT

V: TRBV2
size: NA
J: TRBJ1-2
D: NA
CDR3: CASSERDGYTF
DNA: TGTGCCAGCAGTGAAAGAGATGGCTACACCTTC

V: TRBV27
size: NA
J: TRBJ1-2
D: NA
CDR3: CASSFSLSYGYTF
DNA: TGTGCCAGCAGTTTTTCCCTAAGCTATGGCTACACCTTC

V: TRBV2
size: NA
J: TRBJ2-1
D: TRBD2
CDR3: CASSDELAGVNEQFF
DNA: TGTGCCAGCAGTGACGAGCTAGCGGGAGTCAATGAGCAGTTCTTC

V: TRBV11-2
size: NA
J: TRBJ1-2
D: NA
CDR3: CASSLEAGAYYGYTF
DNA: TGTGCCAGCAGCTTAGAGGCAGGGGCTTACTATGGCTACACCTTC

V: TRBV18
size: few
J: TRBJ1-5
D: TRBD1
CDR3: CASSPDREYQPQHF
DNA: TGTGCCAGCTCACCCGACAGGGAATATCAGCCCCAGCATTTT

V: TRBV18
size: few
J: TRBJ1-1
D: NA
CDR3: CASSRIPTGNTEAFF
DNA: TGTGCCAGCTCACGCATCCCGACAGGGAACACTGAAGCTTTCTTT

V: TRBV5-1
size: NA
J: TRBJ2-5
D: NA
CDR3: CASSLVVSETQYF
DNA: TGCGCCAGCAGCTTGGTTGTGTCGGAGACCCAGTACTTC

V: TRBV29-1
size: few
J: TRBJ2-5
D: TRBD2
CDR3: CSVGGGRETQYF
DNA: TGCAGCGTTGGGGGGGGTCGAGAGACCCAGTACTTC

V: TRBV19
size: NA
J: TRBJ2-3
D: NA
CDR3: CARGSDTQYF
DNA: TGTGCCAGGGGGAGTGATACGCAGTATTTT

V: TRBV19
size: NA
J: TRBJ2-7
D: NA
CDR3: CATISGSYEQYF
DNA: TGTGCCACTATTAGCGGCTCCTACGAGCAGTACTTC

V: TRBV5-6
size: NA
J: TRBJ2-7
D: TRBD1
CDR3: CASSRRQGVGEQYF
DNA: TGTGCCAGCAGCCGTCGACAGGGGGTTGGCGAGCAGTACTTC

V: TRBV5-6
size: NA
J: TRBJ1-1
D: TRBD1
CDR3: CASSLYLGQGNTEAFF
DNA: TGTGCCAGCAGCCTATACTTGGGACAGGGCAACACTGAAGCTTTCTTT

V: TRBV27
size: NA
J: TRBJ2-5
D: NA
CDR3: CASSFSTSGTQYF
DNA: TGTGCCAGCAGTTTTTCGACCTCGGGGACCCAGTACTTC

V: TRBV27
size: NA
J: TRBJ2-3
D: TRBD1
CDR3: CASSPGQWNTDTQYF
DNA: TGTGCCAGCAGCCCGGGACAGTGGAATACAGATACGCAGTATTTT